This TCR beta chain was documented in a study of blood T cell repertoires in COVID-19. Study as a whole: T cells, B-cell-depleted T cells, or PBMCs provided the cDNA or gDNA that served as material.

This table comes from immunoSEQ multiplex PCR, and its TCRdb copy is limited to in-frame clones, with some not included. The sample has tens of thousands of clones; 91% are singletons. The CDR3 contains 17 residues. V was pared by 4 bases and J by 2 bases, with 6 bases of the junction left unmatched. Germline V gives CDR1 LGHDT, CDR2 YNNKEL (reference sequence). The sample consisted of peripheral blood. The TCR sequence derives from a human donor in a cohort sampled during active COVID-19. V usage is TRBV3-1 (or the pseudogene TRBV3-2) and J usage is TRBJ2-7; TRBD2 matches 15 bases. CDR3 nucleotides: TGTGCCAGCAGCCGGACTAGCGGGAGGGCCTCACCCTACGAGCAGTACTTC. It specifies CASSRTSGRASPYEQYF.